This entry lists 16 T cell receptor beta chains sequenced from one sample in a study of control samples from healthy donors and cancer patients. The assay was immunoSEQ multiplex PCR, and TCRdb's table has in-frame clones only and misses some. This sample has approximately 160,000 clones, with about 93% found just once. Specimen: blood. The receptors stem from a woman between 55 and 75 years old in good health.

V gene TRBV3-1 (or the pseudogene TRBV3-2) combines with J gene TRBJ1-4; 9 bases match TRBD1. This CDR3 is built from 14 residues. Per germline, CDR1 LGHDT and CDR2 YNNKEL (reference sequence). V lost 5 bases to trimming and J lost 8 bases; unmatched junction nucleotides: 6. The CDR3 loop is CASSTRQGGEKLFF. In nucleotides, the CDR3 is TGTGCCAGCAGCACCCGACAGGGGGGGGAAAAACTGTTTTTT.

CDR3 DNA: TGCGCCAGCAGCTTGGGACAGGGCAGTGGGTCCTACAATGAGCAGTTCTTC. Translation gives CASSLGQGSGSYNEQFF. The chain joins TRBV5-1 to TRBJ2-1, with 7 bases fitting TRBD1. Trimming took 0 bases from V and 1 from J; bases not matched to a gene: 7. CDR1 is SGHRS, CDR2 YFSETQ, per germline. The CDR3 is made up of 17 amino acids.

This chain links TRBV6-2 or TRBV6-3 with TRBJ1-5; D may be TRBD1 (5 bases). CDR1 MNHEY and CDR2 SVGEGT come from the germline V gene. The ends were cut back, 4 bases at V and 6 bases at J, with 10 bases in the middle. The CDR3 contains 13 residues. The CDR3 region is CASSSGFTQPQHF. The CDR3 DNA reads TGTGCCAGCAGTTCAGGGTTCACTCAGCCCCAGCATTTT.

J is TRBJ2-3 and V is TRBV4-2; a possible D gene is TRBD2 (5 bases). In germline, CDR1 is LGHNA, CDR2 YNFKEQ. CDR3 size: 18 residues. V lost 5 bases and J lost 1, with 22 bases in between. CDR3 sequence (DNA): TGTGCCAGCAGCTTCACACCTCAGCGGCTGCCCTGCACAGATACGCAGTATTTT. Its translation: CASSFTPQRLPCTDTQYF.

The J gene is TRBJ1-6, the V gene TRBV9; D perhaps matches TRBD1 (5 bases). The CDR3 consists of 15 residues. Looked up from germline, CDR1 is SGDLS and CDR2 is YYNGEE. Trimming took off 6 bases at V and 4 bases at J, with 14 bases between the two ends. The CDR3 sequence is CASNRGENYNSPLHF. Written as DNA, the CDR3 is TGTGCCAGCAATCGGGGGGAAAATTATAATTCACCCCTCCACTTT.

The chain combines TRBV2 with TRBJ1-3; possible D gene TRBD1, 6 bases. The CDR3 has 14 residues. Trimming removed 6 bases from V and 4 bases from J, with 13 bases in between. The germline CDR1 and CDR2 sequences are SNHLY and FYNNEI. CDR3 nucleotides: TGTGCCAGCAGGGAGACAGGACGCGGAAACACCATATATTTT. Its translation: CASRETGRGNTIYF.

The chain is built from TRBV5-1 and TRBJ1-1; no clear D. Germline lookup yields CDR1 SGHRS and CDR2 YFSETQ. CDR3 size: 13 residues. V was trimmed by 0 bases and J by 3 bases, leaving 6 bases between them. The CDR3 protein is CASSLERDTEAFF. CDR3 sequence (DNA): TGCGCCAGCAGCTTGGAAAGGGACACTGAAGCTTTCTTT.

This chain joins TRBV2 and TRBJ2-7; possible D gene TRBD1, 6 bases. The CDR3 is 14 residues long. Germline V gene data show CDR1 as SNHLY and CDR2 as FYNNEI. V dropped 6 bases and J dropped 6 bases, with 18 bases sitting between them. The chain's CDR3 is CASRVQGSVREQYF. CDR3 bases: TGTGCCAGCAGGGTACAGGGAAGTGTTCGCGAGCAGTACTTC.

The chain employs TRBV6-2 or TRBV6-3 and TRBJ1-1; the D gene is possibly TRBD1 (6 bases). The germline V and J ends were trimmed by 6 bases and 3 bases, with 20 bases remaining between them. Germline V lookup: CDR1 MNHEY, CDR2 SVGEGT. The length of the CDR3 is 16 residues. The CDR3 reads CASSIILGGADTEAFF. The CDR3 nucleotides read TGTGCCAGCAGCATAATCTTAGGGGGAGCGGACACTGAAGCTTTCTTT.

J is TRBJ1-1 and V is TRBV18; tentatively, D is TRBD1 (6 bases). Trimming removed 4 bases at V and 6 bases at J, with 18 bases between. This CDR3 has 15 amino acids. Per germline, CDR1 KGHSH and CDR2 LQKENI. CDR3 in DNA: TGTGCCAGCTCACTCAGCGGGGGGGCTGAAGCTGAAGCTTTCTTT. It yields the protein CASSLSGGAEAEAFF.

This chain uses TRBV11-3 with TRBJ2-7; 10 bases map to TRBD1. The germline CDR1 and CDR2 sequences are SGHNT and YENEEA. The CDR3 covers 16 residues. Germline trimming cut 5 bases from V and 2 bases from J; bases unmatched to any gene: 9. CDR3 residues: CASSIQGGQGAYEQYF. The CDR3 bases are TGTGCCAGCAGCATCCAGGGAGGACAGGGGGCCTACGAGCAGTACTTC. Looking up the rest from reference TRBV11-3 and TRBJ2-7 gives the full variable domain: EAGVVQSPRYKIIEKKQPVAFWCNPISGHNTLYWYLQNLGQGPELLIRYENEEAVDDSQLPKDRFSAERLKGVDSTLKIQPAELGDSAVYLCASSIQGGQGAYEQYFGPGTRLTVT.

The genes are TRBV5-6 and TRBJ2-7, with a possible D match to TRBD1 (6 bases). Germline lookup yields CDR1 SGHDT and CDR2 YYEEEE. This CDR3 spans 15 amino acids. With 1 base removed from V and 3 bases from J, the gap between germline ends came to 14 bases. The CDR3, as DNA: TGTGCCAGCAGCTTGCTACAGGGCGGTCACTACGAGCAGTACTTC. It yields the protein CASSLLQGGHYEQYF.

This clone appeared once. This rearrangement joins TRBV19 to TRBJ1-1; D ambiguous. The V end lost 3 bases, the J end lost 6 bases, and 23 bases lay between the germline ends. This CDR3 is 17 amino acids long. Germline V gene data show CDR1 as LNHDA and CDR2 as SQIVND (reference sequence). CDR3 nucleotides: TGTGCCAGTAGTATGAAGCTTGGGGAGGGTGAGAGGGCTGAAGCTTTCTTT. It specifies CASSMKLGEGERAEAFF.

The CDR3 coding sequence is TGTGCCAGCAGCTCTGCAGGGCCCCTAGGATTCTACAATGAGCAGTTCTTC. Translation gives CASSSAGPLGFYNEQFF. This sequence joins TRBV13 and TRBJ2-1; possibly TRBD1 for D (5 bases). Trimming took off 4 bases at V and 3 bases at J, with 19 bases between the two ends. CDR3 length: 17 amino acids. Germline values: CDR1 PRHDT, CDR2 FYEKMQ (reference sequence). The full variable domain, its missing parts supplied by reference TRBV13 and TRBJ2-1, is AAGVIQSPRHLIKEKRETATLKCYPIPRHDTVYWYQQGPGQDPQFLISFYEKMQSDKGSIPDRFSAQQFSDYHSELNMSSLELGDSALYFCASSSAGPLGFYNEQFFGPGTRLTVL.

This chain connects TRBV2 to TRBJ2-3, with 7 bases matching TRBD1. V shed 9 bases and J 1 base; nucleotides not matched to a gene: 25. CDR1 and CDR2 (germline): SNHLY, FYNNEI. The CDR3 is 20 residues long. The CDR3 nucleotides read TGTGCCAGACCCTCGAAATACAGGGGTCGCCCCCAGGAGCGCACAGATACGCAGTATTTT. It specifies CARPSKYRGRPQERTDTQYF.

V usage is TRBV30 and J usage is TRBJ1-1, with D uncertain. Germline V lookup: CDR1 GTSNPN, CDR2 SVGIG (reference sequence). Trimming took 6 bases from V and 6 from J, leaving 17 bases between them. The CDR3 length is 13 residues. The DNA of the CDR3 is TGTGCCTGCGCTCGAGGACCGATACCTGAAGCTTTCTTT. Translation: CACARGPIPEAFF.